This TCR beta chain emerged from a study of sequential checkpoint blockade in melanoma. Study in general: Patients were randomized 1:1 to nivolumab-then-ipilimumab or ipilimumab-then-nivolumab first-line.

Indicated treatment: randomized to nivolumab then ipilimumab (arm A) or the reverse (arm B). From thawed PBMCs, live CD3+CD8+ cells negative for CD19 and CD56 were sorted. V was cut by 4 bases and J by 4 bases, with 14 bases left in between. Germline-derived CDR1 and CDR2 are MGHRA and YSYEKL. The CDR3 extends over 15 amino acids. Assay: immunoSEQ multiplex PCR; the TCRdb copy retains only in-frame clones and omits some. The sample lists some 31,000 clones, 86% occurring once. The receptor was isolated from a human donor with melanoma. Sample: CD8+ T cells sorted from blood (inferred from file names), taken from a patient given nivolumab and ipilimumab in sequence. The chain employs TRBV4-1 and TRBJ1-3, with a possible D match to TRBD1 (6 bases). The CDR3 sequence: CASSRSGGEGNTIYF. The CDR3, as DNA: TGCGCCAGCAGCCGGAGTGGGGGCGAAGGAAACACCATATATTTT.